The text below deals with one T cell receptor beta chain. This clone occurred once. Its antigen is unknown. No base quality values were provided; no much bigger clone lies one nucleotide off. The V end loses 4 bases and the J end loses 6 bases, and a stretch of 13 bases separates them. Sequences SGHNT (CDR1) and YYREEE (CDR2) are obtained from the germline V gene (reference sequence). From the cysteine through the phenylalanine, the CDR3 covers 14 amino acids. Only the CDR3 DNA is retained, 42 bases long and in frame from the first base. The data were obtained in a study of PD-1 blockade in mismatch repair-deficient tumors (dated 2017 in TCRdb). For context, the study as a whole: Between late 2013 and late 2016, the trial enrolled 75 to 95 consecutive patients with more than nine types of mismatch repair-deficient cancer, all of whom had received prior treatment and were progressing. Deep sequencing of TCR CDR3 regions was used to track tumor-associated T cell clones in peripheral blood of patients responding to PD-1 blockade.

Library preparation was by the immunoSEQ multiplex PCR assay. Held by TCRdb, this immuneACCESS table contains in-frame sequences only and omits some clones. Under half of the omission traces to an unresolved V gene where checked; the cause of the rest is unknown. The sample includes around 100,000 clones, with more than 60% observed a single time. Jointly, the top ten make up approximately 4.7% of the sample. For every enrolled patient, mismatch repair deficiency was confirmed by either polymerase chain reaction or immunohistochemistry. TCR sequencing was performed for a few patients who responded to pembrolizumab therapy. The phase II trial prospectively evaluated PD-1 blockade with pembrolizumab in advanced mismatch repair-deficient cancers, independent of tissue of origin. Peripheral blood T cell samples were serially collected before and at multiple times after PD-1 blockade was started. Blood sampling times were expressed in weeks after the first pembrolizumab dose.

Results and caveats for the whole study, not just this receptor: Clones residing in the tumor, which were often undetectable in blood before treatment, expanded quickly after pembrolizumab and then contracted, generally before radiologic responses.

This receptor was taken from an adult with mismatch repair-deficient cancer. Sequenced material: peripheral blood, taken 60 to 65 weeks after starting pembrolizumab. The rearranged segments are TRBV5-4 and TRBJ2-2; the D segment could be TRBD1, given 6 matching bases. The sequenced DNA is TGTGCCAGCAGCACCAGGGGAATGTCCGGGGAGCTGTTTTTT. This translates into CASSTRGMSGELFF.